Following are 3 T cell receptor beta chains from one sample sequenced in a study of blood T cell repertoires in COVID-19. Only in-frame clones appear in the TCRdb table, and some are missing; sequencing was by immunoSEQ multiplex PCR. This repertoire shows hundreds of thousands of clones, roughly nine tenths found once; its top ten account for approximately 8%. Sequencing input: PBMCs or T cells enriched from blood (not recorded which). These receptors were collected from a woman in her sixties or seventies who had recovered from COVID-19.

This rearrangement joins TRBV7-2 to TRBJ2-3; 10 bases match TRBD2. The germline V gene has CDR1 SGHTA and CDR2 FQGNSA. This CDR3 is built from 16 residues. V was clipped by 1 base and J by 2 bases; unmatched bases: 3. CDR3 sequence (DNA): TGTGCCAGCAGCTTAGTCCTAGCGGGGGCCACAGATACGCAGTATTTT. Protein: CASSLVLAGATDTQYF.

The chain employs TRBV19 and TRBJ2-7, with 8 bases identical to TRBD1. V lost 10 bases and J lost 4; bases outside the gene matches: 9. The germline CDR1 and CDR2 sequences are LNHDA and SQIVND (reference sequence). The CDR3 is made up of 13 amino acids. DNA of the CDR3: TGTGCCACCGCCCGTGGGACAGGATACGAGCAGTACTTC. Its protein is CATARGTGYEQYF.

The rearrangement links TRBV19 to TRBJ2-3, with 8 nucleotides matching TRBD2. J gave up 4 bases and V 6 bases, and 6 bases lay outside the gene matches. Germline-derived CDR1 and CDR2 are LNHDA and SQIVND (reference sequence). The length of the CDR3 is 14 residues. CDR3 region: CASSRGGTSDTQYF. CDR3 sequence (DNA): TGTGCCAGTAGCCGGGGGGGCACTTCAGATACGCAGTATTTT.